This T cell receptor (beta chain) was documented in a study of cytomegalovirus exposure and HLA in healthy donors (dated by TCRdb to the late 2010s). General notes on the study: A later analysis indicated that the 110 or so validation repertoires were generated on the platform also employed for the 700 or so repertoires of the first cohort. Besides the first cohort of roughly 660 subjects, a separate validation cohort made up of 120 different subjects was used. The aim of the study was to test whether cataloging public T cell receptors could identify signatures of past pathogen exposure. To predict cytomegalovirus infection status, the study combined high-throughput TCR immunosequencing, statistical association of individual TCRs with disease status, and machine learning. What the research found in general, with its limitations: The authors suggested that the approach could potentially be generalized to other disease states and immunological phenotypes. Of the cluster scores, roughly 93% were above 0 in a later analysis, which found that TCRs clustered in the first cohort also tended to co-occur in the approximately 110 validation repertoires. Most TCR sequences were observed very rarely across donors, whereas some public TCRs were present in many individuals. In both the original and validation cohorts, the classifier was reported to diagnose cytomegalovirus status with high specificity and sensitivity. A few of the identified cytomegalovirus-associated TCR beta chains were confirmed in vitro to be specific for cytomegalovirus antigens. In the study, 164 TCR beta chains were listed as associated with cytomegalovirus. A later analysis had no HLA typing for the validation cohort, so co-occurrence there was scored across all 120 repertoires.

The method was the immunoSEQ multiplex PCR assay. The study's own analysis went as follows. A statistical classification framework was built to diagnose cytomegalovirus status from the catalog of TCR beta chain sequences. Held by TCRdb, this immuneACCESS table contains in-frame sequences only and omits some clones. Under half of the omission traces to an unresolved V gene where checked; the cause of the rest is unknown. V and J calls and clone size are given by that table; D and trimming were obtained from the DNA. A total of some 180,000 clones appear in this sample, around nine tenths of them only once. The ten most abundant clones make up 7.2% of the sample. The donors were included in the validation cohort of over a hundred subjects, a group kept apart from the approximately 690-subject first cohort. From cysteine to phenylalanine, the CDR3 is 16 amino acids long. Left in the record is the CDR3 DNA by itself, 48 bases read in frame from the first base. According to the germline V gene (reference sequence), CDR1 reads SEHNR and CDR2 reads FQNEAQ. Deletion took 4 bases off V and 2 bases off J, with a span of 18 bases between the germline ends.

Concerning this clone itself: Its recognized antigen is unknown. The sample holds no much larger clone one base away, and base qualities are not on file.

The chain employs TRBV7-9 and TRBJ2-7, with TRBD1 perhaps the D gene, on 6 matching bases. The origin of this receptor is a young man in good health and CMV-seropositive. The sequenced sample was PBMCs. The CDR3 corresponds to CASSSPGQGNTYEQYF. The DNA reads as follows: TGTGCCAGCAGCTCGCCGGGGCAGGGGAACACCTACGAGCAGTACTTC.